The clone carrying this T cell receptor (beta chain) came up a few times. What it binds is not known. The source of the sample is a study of CD8 T cells in ankylosing spondylitis. Construction of TCR beta libraries was performed using quantitative 5'-RACE with molecular barcodes. MiXCR, run by TCRdb on the 5' RACE reads, gives a single entry per CDR3 protein. The data contain some 800,000 distinct CDR3 sequences, approximately 12% of them singletons. Germline V gives CDR1 SGDLS, CDR2 YYNGEE. CDR3 size: 13 residues. V lost 3 bases to trimming and J lost 4 bases, with 10 bases between them. Study-wide points: Reactive arthritis synovial fluid and blood were previously reported to contain some motif variants. A motif of 8 or 9 highly homologous TCR beta variants was seen as apparently characteristic of ankylosing spondylitis blood. Matched synovial fluid from ankylosing spondylitis patients was reported to be enriched for disease-linked clones.

The material sequenced was blood, either unsorted or a sorted T cell fraction (not recorded which). The receptor comes from a male donor with ankylosing spondylitis. The chain couples TRBV9 to TRBJ2-5; no firm D call. CDR3 region: CASSDRRSETQYF. As DNA, the CDR3 is TGTGCCAGCAGCGACCGTCGGTCAGAGACCCAGTACTTC.